This TCR beta chain was documented in a study of blood T cells in healthy people across ages. This CDR3 is built from 17 residues. Per the germline V gene, CDR1 is SGHRS and CDR2 is YFSETQ. Trimming shortened V by 3 bases and J by 7 bases, and 20 bases separated the two germline ends. Primers used in a second PCR of about 7 to 12 cycles were a sample-barcoded 5' primer and a J-beta primer mix. TCRdb called the 5' RACE reads again in MiXCR, with one record for every CDR3 protein. The sample includes some 790,000 distinct CDR3 sequences, more than 25% of them seen just once. This chain connects TRBV5-1 to TRBJ1-6, with a weak D call TRBD1 (5 bases). This TCR was sampled from a woman at least 80 years old in good health. Sequenced input: blood. CDR3 loop: CASSSGATNRPNSPLHF. DNA for the CDR3: TGCGCCAGCAGCTCCGGGGCCACTAACCGGCCCAATTCACCCCTCCACTTT.